Here is one TCR beta chain with its context. The target antigen is unknown. These data originate in a study of PD-1 blockade in mismatch repair-deficient tumors. V gave up 6 bases and J gave up 3 bases; unmatched junction bases: 3. The germline CDR1 and CDR2 sequences are MNHEY and SMNVEV (reference sequence). CDR3 size: 14 residues. Mismatch repair deficiency was confirmed in all patients, by PCR or immunohistochemistry. TCR sequencing covered a few patients who responded to pembrolizumab. The assay was immunoSEQ multiplex PCR, and TCRdb's table has in-frame clones only and misses some. The sample carries about 38,000 clones, about 88% recorded once. The study, taken as a whole, reports: Tumor-resident clones, often undetectable pretreatment in blood, expanded then contracted after pembrolizumab.

The chain links TRBV27 to TRBJ2-7; 12 positions match TRBD2. This TCR came from an adult with mismatch repair-deficient cancer. This specimen was peripheral blood, taken about 81 weeks after starting pembrolizumab. The CDR3 DNA reads as TGTGCCAGCAGAAGGACTAGCGGGAACTACGAGCAGTACTTC. Translation: CASRRTSGNYEQYF.